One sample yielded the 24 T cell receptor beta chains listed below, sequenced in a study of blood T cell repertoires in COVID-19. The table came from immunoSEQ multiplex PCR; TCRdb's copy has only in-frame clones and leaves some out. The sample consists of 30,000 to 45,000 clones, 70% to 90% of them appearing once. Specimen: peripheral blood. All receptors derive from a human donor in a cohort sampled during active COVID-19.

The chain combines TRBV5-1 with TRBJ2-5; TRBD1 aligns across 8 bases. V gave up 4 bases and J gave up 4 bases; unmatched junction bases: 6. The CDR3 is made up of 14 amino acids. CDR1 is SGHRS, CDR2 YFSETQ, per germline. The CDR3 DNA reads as TGCGCCAGCAGCCCAGGACAGGGCGGAGAGACCCAGTACTTC. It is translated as CASSPGQGGETQYF.

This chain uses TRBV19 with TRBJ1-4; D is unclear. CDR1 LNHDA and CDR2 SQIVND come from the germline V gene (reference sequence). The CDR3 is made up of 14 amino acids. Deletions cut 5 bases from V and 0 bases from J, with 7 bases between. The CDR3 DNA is TGTGCCAGTAGTTATTCGGCAACTAATGAAAAACTGTTTTTT. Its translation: CASSYSATNEKLFF.

The CDR3, as DNA: TGTGCCAGCAGTGACTCGGGACTAGCCTCCTACGAGCAGTACTTC. Its protein is CASSDSGLASYEQYF. The chain joins TRBV6-4 to TRBJ2-7, with TRBD2 matching 9 bases. V gave up 0 bases and J gave up 0 bases; unmatched junction bases: 0. Germline V gene data show CDR1 as MRHNA and CDR2 as SNTAGT. The length of the CDR3 is 15 residues.

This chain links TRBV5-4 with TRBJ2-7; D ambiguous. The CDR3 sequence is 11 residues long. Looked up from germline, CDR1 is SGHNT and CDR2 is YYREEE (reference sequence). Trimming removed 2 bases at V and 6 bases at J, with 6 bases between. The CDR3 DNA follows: TGTGCCAGCAGCTTTACCGGCGAGCAGTACTTC. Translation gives CASSFTGEQYF.

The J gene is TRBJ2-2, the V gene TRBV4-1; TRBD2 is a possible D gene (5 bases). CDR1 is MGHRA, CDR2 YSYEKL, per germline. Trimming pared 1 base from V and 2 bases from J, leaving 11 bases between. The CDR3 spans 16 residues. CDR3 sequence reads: CASSQGGAVNTGELFF. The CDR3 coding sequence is TGCGCCAGCAGCCAAGGCGGAGCGGTCAACACCGGGGAGCTGTTTTTT.

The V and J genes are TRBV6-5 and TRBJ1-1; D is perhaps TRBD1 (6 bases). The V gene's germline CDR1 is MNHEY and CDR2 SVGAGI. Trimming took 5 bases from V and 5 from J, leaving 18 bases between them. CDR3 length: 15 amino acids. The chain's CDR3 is CASSRGDRRGTEAFF. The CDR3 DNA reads TGTGCCAGCAGTCGTGGTGACAGAAGGGGGACTGAAGCTTTCTTT.

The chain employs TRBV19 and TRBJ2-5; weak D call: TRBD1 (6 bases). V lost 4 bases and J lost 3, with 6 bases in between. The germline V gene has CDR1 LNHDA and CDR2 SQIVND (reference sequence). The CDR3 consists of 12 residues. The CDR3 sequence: CASSRQEETQYF. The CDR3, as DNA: TGTGCCAGTAGTAGACAGGAAGAGACCCAGTACTTC.

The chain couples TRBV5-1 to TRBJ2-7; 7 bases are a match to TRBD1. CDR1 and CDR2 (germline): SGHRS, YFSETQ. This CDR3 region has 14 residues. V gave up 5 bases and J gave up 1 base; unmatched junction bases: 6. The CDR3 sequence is CASRLGTVSYEQYF. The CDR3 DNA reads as TGCGCCAGCAGGCTAGGGACAGTTTCCTACGAGCAGTACTTC.

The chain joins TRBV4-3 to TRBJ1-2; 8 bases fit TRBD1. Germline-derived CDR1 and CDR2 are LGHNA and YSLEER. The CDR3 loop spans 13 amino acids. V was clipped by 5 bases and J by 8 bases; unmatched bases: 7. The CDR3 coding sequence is TGCGCCAGCAGCACCGGGACAGGTCGAGGCTACACCTTC. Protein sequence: CASSTGTGRGYTF.

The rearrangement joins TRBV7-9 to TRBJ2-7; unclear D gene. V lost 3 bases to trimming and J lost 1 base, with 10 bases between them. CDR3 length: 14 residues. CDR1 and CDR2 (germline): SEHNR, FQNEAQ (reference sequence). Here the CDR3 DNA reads TGTGCCAGCAGCTTCCAGACTGATTCCTACGAGCAGTACTTC. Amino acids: CASSFQTDSYEQYF.

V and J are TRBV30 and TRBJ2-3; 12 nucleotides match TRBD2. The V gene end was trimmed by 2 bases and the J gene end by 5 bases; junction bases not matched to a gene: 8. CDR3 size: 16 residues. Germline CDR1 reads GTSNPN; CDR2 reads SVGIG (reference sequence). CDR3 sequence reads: CAWSLAGTSGLDTQYF. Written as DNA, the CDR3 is TGTGCCTGGAGTCTCGCCGGGACTAGCGGGCTAGATACGCAGTATTTT.

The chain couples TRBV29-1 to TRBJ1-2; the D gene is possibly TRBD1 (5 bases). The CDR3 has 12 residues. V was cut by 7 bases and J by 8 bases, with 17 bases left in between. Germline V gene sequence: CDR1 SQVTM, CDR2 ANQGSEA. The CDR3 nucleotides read TGCAGCGGTGGAGGGGACTTCGAGGGCTACACCTTC. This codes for CSGGGDFEGYTF. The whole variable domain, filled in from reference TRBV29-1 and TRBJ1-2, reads SAVISQKPSRDICQRGTSLTIQCQVDSQVTMMFWYRQQPGQSLTLIATANQGSEATYESGFVIDKFPISRPNLTFSTLTVSNMSPEDSSIYLCSGGGDFEGYTFGSGTRLTVV.

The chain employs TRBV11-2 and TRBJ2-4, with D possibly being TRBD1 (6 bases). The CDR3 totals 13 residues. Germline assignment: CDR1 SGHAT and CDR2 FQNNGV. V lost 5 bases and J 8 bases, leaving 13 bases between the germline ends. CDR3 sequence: CASSNPRGDIQYF. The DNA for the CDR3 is TGTGCCAGCAGCAATCCCAGGGGTGACATTCAGTACTTC.

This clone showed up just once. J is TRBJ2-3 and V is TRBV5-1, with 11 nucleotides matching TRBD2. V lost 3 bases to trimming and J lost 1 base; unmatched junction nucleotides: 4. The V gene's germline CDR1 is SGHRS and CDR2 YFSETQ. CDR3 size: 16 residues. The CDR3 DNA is TGCGCCAGCAGCTCAATAGCGGGGGGGCGCACAGATACGCAGTATTTT. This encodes CASSSIAGGRTDTQYF.

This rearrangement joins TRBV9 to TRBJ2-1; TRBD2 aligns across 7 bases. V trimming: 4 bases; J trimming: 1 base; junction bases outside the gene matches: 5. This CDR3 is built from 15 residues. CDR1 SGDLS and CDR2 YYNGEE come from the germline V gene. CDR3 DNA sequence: TGTGCCAGCAGCATAAGCGGGACGTCCTACAATGAGCAGTTCTTC. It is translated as CASSISGTSYNEQFF.

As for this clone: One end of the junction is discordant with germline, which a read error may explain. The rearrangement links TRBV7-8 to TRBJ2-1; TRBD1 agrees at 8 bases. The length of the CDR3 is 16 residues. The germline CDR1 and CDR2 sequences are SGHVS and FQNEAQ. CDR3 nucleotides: TGTGCCAGCAGCGAAAGGACAGGGTCGAGCTACGATGAGCAGTTCTTC. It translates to CASSERTGSSYDEQFF.

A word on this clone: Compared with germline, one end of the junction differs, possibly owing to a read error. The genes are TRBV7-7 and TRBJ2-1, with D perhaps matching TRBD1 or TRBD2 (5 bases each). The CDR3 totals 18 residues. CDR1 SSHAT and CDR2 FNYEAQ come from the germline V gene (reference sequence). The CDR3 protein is CASSLGVGLQHAHNEQFF. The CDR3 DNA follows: TGTGCTAGCAGCTTAGGGGTAGGACTCCAACACGCTCACAATGAGCAGTTCTTC. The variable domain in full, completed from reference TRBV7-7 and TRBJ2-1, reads GAGVSQSPRYKVTKRGQDVTLRCDPISSHATLYWYQQALGQGPEFLTYFNYEAQPDKSGLPSDRFSAERPEGSISTLTIQRTEQRDSAMYRCASSLGVGLQHAHNEQFFGPGTRLTVL.

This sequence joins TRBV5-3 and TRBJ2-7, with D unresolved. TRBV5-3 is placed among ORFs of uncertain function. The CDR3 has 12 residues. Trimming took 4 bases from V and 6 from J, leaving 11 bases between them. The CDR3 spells CARSLDSLEQYF. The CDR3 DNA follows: TGTGCCAGAAGCCTAGATTCCCTCGAGCAGTACTTC.

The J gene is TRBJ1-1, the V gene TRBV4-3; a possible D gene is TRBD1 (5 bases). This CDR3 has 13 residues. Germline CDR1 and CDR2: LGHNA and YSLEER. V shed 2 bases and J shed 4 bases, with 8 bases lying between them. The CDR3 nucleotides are TGCGCCAGCAGCCAATGGGGGGGCACTGAAGCTTTCTTT. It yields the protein CASSQWGGTEAFF.

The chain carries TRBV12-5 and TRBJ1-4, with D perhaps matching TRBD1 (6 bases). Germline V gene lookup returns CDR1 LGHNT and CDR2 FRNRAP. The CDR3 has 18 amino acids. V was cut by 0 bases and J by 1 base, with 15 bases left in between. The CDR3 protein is CASGLVVGARQTNEKLFF. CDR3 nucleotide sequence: TGTGCTAGTGGTTTGGTAGTGGGGGCTCGACAAACTAATGAAAAACTGTTTTTT.

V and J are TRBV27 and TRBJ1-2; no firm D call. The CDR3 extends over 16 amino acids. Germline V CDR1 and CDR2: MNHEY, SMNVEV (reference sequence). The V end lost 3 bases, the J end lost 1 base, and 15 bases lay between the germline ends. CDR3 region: CASSFGWADSNYGYTF. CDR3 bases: TGTGCCAGCAGTTTTGGGTGGGCAGATAGTAACTATGGCTACACCTTC.

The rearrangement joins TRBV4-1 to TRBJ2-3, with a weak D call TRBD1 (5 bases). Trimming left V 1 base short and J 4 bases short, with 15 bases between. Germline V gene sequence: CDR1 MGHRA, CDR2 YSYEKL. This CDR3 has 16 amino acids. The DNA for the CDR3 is TGCGCCAGCAGCCAAGTCGGGCAGGGAAGGTCAGATACGCAGTATTTT. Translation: CASSQVGQGRSDTQYF.

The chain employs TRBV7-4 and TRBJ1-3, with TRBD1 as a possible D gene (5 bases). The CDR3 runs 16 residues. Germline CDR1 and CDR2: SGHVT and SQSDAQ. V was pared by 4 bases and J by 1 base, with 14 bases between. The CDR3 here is CASSSRTQQSGNTIYF. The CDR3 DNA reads TGTGCCAGCAGCTCTCGGACACAGCAATCTGGAAACACCATATATTTT.

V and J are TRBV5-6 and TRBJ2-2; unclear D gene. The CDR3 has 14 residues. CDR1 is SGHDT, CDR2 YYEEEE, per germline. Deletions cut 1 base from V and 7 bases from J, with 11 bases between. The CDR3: CASSLRQVDGELFF. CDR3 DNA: TGTGCCAGCAGCTTGAGGCAGGTGGACGGGGAGCTGTTTTTT.